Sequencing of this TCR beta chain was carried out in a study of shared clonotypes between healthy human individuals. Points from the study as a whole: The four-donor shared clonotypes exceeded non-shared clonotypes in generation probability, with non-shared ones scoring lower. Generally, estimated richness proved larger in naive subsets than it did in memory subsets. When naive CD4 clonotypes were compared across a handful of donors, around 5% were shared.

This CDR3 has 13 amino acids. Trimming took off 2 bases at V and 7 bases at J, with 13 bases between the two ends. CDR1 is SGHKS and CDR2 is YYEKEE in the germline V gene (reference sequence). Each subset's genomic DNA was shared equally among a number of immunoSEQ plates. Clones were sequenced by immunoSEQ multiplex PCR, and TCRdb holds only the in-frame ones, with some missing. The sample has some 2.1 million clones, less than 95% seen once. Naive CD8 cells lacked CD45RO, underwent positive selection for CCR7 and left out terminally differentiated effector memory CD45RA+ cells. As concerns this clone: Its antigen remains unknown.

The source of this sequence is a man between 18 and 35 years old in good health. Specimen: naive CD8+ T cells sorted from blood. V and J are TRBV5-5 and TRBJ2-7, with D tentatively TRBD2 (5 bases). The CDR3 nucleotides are TGTGCCAGCAGCTTAGGTTCCGGACTTGAGCAGTACTTC. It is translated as CASSLGSGLEQYF.